This T cell receptor (beta chain) was profiled in a study of early T cells in non-severe SARS-CoV-2 infection. By sample share, this clonotype is medium-sized (0.01 to 0.1%). Its cognate antigen is unknown. J lost 7 bases, V lost 0 bases, and 9 bases had no gene match. The germline CDR1 and CDR2 sequences are SGHRS and YFSETQ. This CDR3 contains 16 residues. The TCR library protocol was used to attach unique molecular identifiers. These identifiers were attached to individual cDNA molecules. TCRdb passed the 5' RACE reads through MiXCR, listing each CDR3 protein once. Counted here are 50,000 to 65,000 distinct CDR3 sequences, about 7.6% occurring once; the ten biggest clones make up roughly a tenth. Study conclusions and caveats: Anti-spike CD8 specificities were favored by VDJdb matching, whose results missed private and CD4 specificities.

The starting material was whole blood, obtained at baseline. The chain couples TRBV5-1 to TRBJ2-7; 11 bases agree with TRBD2. This TCR derives from an adult who was a healthcare worker with PCR-confirmed SARS-CoV-2 infection or an uninfected control (not recorded which). The CDR3, as DNA: TGCGCCAGCAGCTTGGTGACTAGCGGGATCCTTACTGAGCAGTACTTC. Translating gives CASSLVTSGILTEQYF.